The 15 T cell receptor beta chains in this list originate from one sample, sequenced in a study of radiation and T cells in renal cell carcinoma. TCRdb's table, derived via immunoSEQ multiplex PCR, lists solely in-frame clones and lacks some. The data hold around 140,000 clones, with about 88% observed a single time. Time point of the sample: baseline pretreatment blood. The treatment denotes: 15 Gy SBRT to primary tumor, nephrectomy 4 weeks later. The sequences come from blood, collected from a patient whose treatment included radiotherapy and nephrectomy. The receptor set was obtained from a woman aged 70-85 years with renal cell carcinoma.

The V gene is TRBV29-1, the J gene TRBJ2-1, with D perhaps matching TRBD2 (6 bases). The germline V gene has CDR1 SQVTM and CDR2 ANQGSEA. Trimming cost V 1 base and J 7 bases, with 11 bases left between them. The CDR3 is made up of 13 amino acids. The chain's CDR3 is CSVEGYRGNEQFF. The DNA of the CDR3 is TGCAGCGTTGAAGGGTACCGGGGGAATGAGCAGTTCTTC.

The chain carries TRBV7-8 and TRBJ2-5; no clear D gene. V gave up 2 bases and J gave up 1 base, with 5 bases separating them. In germline, CDR1 is SGHVS, CDR2 FQNEAQ. This CDR3 is built from 13 residues. The CDR3 DNA reads as TGTGCCAGCAGCTTAATTGCCCAAGAGACCCAGTACTTC. It encodes CASSLIAQETQYF.

V is TRBV7-2 and J is TRBJ1-2, with D perhaps matching TRBD1 (5 bases). Germline V gives CDR1 SGHTA, CDR2 FQGNSA. The V end lost 5 bases, the J end lost 6 bases, and 16 bases lay between the germline ends. This CDR3 has 14 residues. The CDR3 here is CASSRDGGKHGYTF. The CDR3 nucleotides are TGTGCCAGCAGCCGGGACGGCGGTAAACATGGCTACACCTTC.

This sequence joins TRBV18 and TRBJ1-2; possible D gene TRBD1, 6 bases. The CDR3 consists of 14 residues. Trimming took 6 bases from V and 4 from J, leaving 15 bases between them. Germline V lookup: CDR1 KGHSH, CDR2 LQKENI. The CDR3 coding sequence is TGTGCCAGCTCGCCTAACAGGGTTGGCTATGGCTACACCTTC. Its translation is CASSPNRVGYGYTF.

The chain links TRBV7-3 to TRBJ2-2, with TRBD1 identical over 7 bases. Germline values: CDR1 SGHTA, CDR2 FQGTGA. The CDR3 totals 15 residues. V shed 5 bases and J 7 bases; nucleotides not matched to a gene: 10. CDR3 DNA sequence: TGTGCCAGCAGCGTTAGACAGGGATTTGACGGGGAGCTGTTTTTT. It is translated as CASSVRQGFDGELFF.

With regard to this clone: At one boundary the junction diverges from the germline segment, which might be a read error. J is TRBJ2-1 and V is TRBV7-7; D not certain. Germline lookup yields CDR1 SSHAT and CDR2 FNYEAQ (reference sequence). This CDR3 is built from 14 residues. Here the CDR3 DNA reads TGTGCTAGCACTCGCCTAATGGGCTTGGATGAGCAGTTCTTC. Translated: CASTRLMGLDEQFF.

This rearrangement joins TRBV7-8 to TRBJ1-3; D remains unclear. Germline assignment: CDR1 SGHVS and CDR2 FQNEAQ. The V and J ends lost 1 base and 7 bases respectively, with 8 bases between them. The length of the CDR3 is 13 residues. The CDR3 here is CASSLGAGNTIYF. In DNA form, the CDR3 reads TGTGCCAGCAGCTTAGGGGCCGGGAACACCATATATTTT.

This chain links TRBV10-3 with TRBJ1-5; D perhaps matches TRBD1 (5 bases). V was cut by 10 bases and J by 4 bases, with 17 bases left in between. The germline V gene has CDR1 ENHRY and CDR2 SYGVKD. This CDR3 is 14 amino acids long. The CDR3 reads CATRFTGDNQPQHF. The CDR3, as DNA: TGTGCCACACGGTTCACAGGAGATAATCAGCCCCAGCATTTT.

The chain couples TRBV11-2 to TRBJ2-2; 8 positions agree with TRBD1. This CDR3 comprises 14 residues. From germline, CDR1 is SGHAT and CDR2 FQNNGV. The CDR3 loop is CATDRGANTGELFF. Here the CDR3 DNA reads TGTGCAACAGACAGGGGTGCGAACACCGGGGAGCTGTTTTTT.

The V gene is TRBV12-5, the J gene TRBJ2-5; 7 bases are a match to TRBD2. CDR3 length: 14 residues. V was clipped by 5 bases and J by 0 bases; unmatched bases: 3. Germline CDR1 and CDR2: LGHNT and FRNRAP. For the CDR3, the DNA is TGTGCTAGTGGTCCCGGGGGGTACCAAGAGACCCAGTACTTC. Translation gives CASGPGGYQETQYF. The entire variable domain, with the rest obtained from reference TRBV12-5 and TRBJ2-5, is as follows: DARVTQTPRHKVTEMGQEVTMRCQPILGHNTVFWYRQTMMQGLELLAYFRNRAPLDDSGMPKDRFSAEMPDATLATLKIQPSEPRDSAVYFCASGPGGYQETQYFGPGTRLLVL.

This clone has only one observation. A junction end diverges from the germline sequence, so it may reflect a read error. The CDR3 protein is CASSLGDRGKETQYF. The CDR3 nucleotides read TGTGCTAGCAGCTTAGGGGACAGGGGGAAAGAGACCCAGTACTTC. V is TRBV7-7 and J is TRBJ2-5; 11 nucleotides match TRBD1. Germline CDR1 SSHAT, CDR2 FNYEAQ (reference sequence). The CDR3 is made up of 15 amino acids.

The rearrangement joins TRBV19 to TRBJ2-1; D remains ambiguous. The CDR3 extends over 16 amino acids. V gave up 4 bases and J gave up 0 bases, with 13 bases separating them. The germline V gene has CDR1 LNHDA and CDR2 SQIVND (reference sequence). Here the CDR3 reads CASSTSAVGSYNEQFF. CDR3 nucleotide sequence: TGTGCCAGTAGTACGTCGGCCGTGGGCTCCTACAATGAGCAGTTCTTC.

V and J are TRBV14 and TRBJ1-1; no clear D. The CDR3 consists of 15 residues. Trimming pared 0 bases from V and 0 bases from J, leaving 8 bases between. CDR1 and CDR2 from the germline V gene are SGHDN and FVKESK. The CDR3 sequence: CASSQDGPVNTEAFF. The DNA for the CDR3 is TGTGCCAGCAGCCAAGATGGCCCGGTGAACACTGAAGCTTTCTTT. The full variable domain, in which reference TRBV14 and TRBJ1-1 provide the parts outside the CDR3, is EAGVTQFPSHSVIEKGQTVTLRCDPISGHDNLYWYRRVMGKEIKFLLHFVKESKQDESGMPNNRFLAERTGGTYSTLKVQPAELEDSGVYFCASSQDGPVNTEAFFGQGTRLTVV.

The rearrangement uses TRBV25-1 and TRBJ2-1, with 8 bases identical to TRBD2. Trimming cost V 3 bases and J 5 bases; bases outside gene matches: 9. Per germline, CDR1 MGHDK and CDR2 SYGVNS. This CDR3 is 16 amino acids long. The CDR3 sequence is CASSDGSGGANNEQFF. The CDR3 coding sequence is TGTGCCAGCAGTGATGGGAGCGGGGGAGCTAACAATGAGCAGTTCTTC. Full variable domain (remainder filled in from reference TRBV25-1 and TRBJ2-1): EADIYQTPRYLVIGTGKKITLECSQTMGHDKMYWYQQDPGMELHLIHYSYGVNSTEKGDLSSESTVSRIRTEHFPLTLESARPSHTSQYLCASSDGSGGANNEQFFGPGTRLTVL.

The V and J genes are TRBV19 and TRBJ2-7; no firm D call. This CDR3 has 14 residues. The V end lost 5 bases, the J end lost 1 base, and 12 bases lay between the germline ends. CDR1 is LNHDA, CDR2 SQIVND, per germline (reference sequence). Here the CDR3 reads CASSGSDKSYEQYF. CDR3 nucleotides: TGTGCCAGTAGTGGATCAGACAAGTCCTACGAGCAGTACTTC. The full variable domain, rest sourced from reference TRBV19 and TRBJ2-7, is DGGITQSPKYLFRKEGQNVTLSCEQNLNHDAMYWYRQDPGQGLRLIYYSQIVNDFQKGDIAEGYSVSREKKESFPLTVTSAQKNPTAFYLCASSGSDKSYEQYFGPGTRLTVT.